The clone carrying this T cell receptor beta chain occurred once. What it binds is not known. As for treatment: around 19 received Ad26.COV2.S at low or high dose, single or two shots; 5 received placebo; per-sample allocation not given. After the first vaccine or placebo injection, samples were drawn on day 63. This person who donated was an adult of 18-55 years in Boston. Losses at the gene ends were 4 bases for V and 6 bases for J; bases not matched to a gene: 13. This CDR3 contains 16 residues. CDR1 and CDR2 (germline): MGHRA, YSYEKL. The data belong to a study of Ad26.COV2.S vaccination and SARS-CoV-2 variants. Across the study: Ad26.COV2.S shots went into the muscle once or twice, 56 days apart. General study results and limits: The analyses of TCR breadth and depth may have understated the size of total T cell responses. Vaccinated individuals (as opposed to placebo recipients) had higher spike-specific TCR breadth.

Clones were read by immunoSEQ multiplex PCR, and TCRdb kept only the in-frame ones, dropping some. The table records 300,000 to 400,000 clones, 88% of them present only once. The chain is built from TRBV4-1 and TRBJ2-7, with 9 bases that match TRBD2. The material sequenced was peripheral blood, taken in a trial of Ad26.COV2.S vaccine versus placebo. This clonotype originated in a person between 18 and 59 years old who received the Ad26.COV2.S COVID-19 vaccine or a placebo. The CDR3 nucleotides are TGCGCCAGCAGCCTGGGCGGAAAGCGGGGGGAAGGCGAGCAGTACTTC. Protein: CASSLGGKRGEGEQYF.